The entry below describes one T cell receptor (beta chain). Its antigen is unknown. Trimming removed 0 bases at V and 7 bases at J, with 17 bases between. This CDR3 has 16 amino acids. Germline loops: CDR1 SGHRS, CDR2 YFSETQ. Measured with immunoSEQ multiplex PCR; TCRdb has only the in-frame clones, and not every one. The sample has about 12,000 clones, about nine tenths seen once. The data belong to a study of tumor-infiltrating lymphocytes in localized non-small cell lung cancer. The wider study: Several tumor histologies, both smoking statuses, and some post-neoadjuvant chemotherapy samples were included. Resected tumor was paired with non-adjacent uninvolved lung from the same patient.

Study-wide points: Compared with uninvolved lung, tumors showed higher T cell infiltration by TCRbeta sequencing.

This chain uses TRBV5-1 with TRBJ1-3; possibly TRBD1 for D (5 bases). What was sequenced was lung tumor tissue. The source of this sequence is a human donor with non-small cell lung cancer. The CDR3 DNA is TGCGCCAGCAGCTTGGGGGCACAGGTCGGCCGGAACACCATATATTTT. Residues: CASSLGAQVGRNTIYF.